Listed below are T cell receptor beta chains from one sample, sequenced in a study of cytomegalovirus exposure and HLA in healthy donors. Clones were sequenced by immunoSEQ multiplex PCR, and TCRdb holds only the in-frame ones, with some missing. In the table there are some 170,000 clones, approximately 76% of which are singletons. The sample consisted of PBMCs. The source is a man in his sixties in good health and CMV-seronegative. Each CDR3 is given with its conserved first and last residue. The D gene is left open where the match is weak. Some rows have no size entry. The others give once, few or many, or a class for an expanded clone.

NA,NA,TRBV11-2,TRBJ2-1,TGTGCCAGCAGCTTCGCCGGGATAGGCGATGAGCAGTTCTTC,CASSFAGIGDEQFF
TRBD1,NA,TRBV5-1,TRBJ2-1,TGCGCCAGCAGCTTAGGACAGGGTGCCTACAATGAGCAGTTCTTC,CASSLGQGAYNEQFF
TRBD1,NA,TRBV7-6,TRBJ1-5,TGTGCCAGCAGCTTAGCGGCGGGACAGTCGTGGGCCCAGCATTTT,CASSLAAGQSWAQHF
NA,few,TRBV2,TRBJ1-5,TGTGCCAGCAGTACCGGGACACCCGGCAATCAGCCCCAGCATTTT,CASSTGTPGNQPQHF
TRBD1,NA,TRBV7-4,TRBJ1-5,TGTGCCAGCAGCTCCGGGGGGCGACAGGGGAACCAGCCCCAGCATTTT,CASSSGGRQGNQPQHF
NA,NA,TRBV4-1,TRBJ2-4,TGCGCCAGCAGCCCATTACAGCTAGCCAAAAACATTCAGTACTTC,CASSPLQLAKNIQYF
TRBD2,NA,TRBV27,TRBJ2-5,TGTGCCAGCAGCCAGACTAGCGGGGGTGCGAGGACCCAGTACTTC,CASSQTSGGARTQYF
NA,NA,TRBV19,TRBJ1-2,TGTGCCAGTAGTAATGAGCGGGTGGCCAACTATGGCTACGCCTTC,CASSNERVANYGYAF
TRBD1,NA,TRBV9,TRBJ1-4,TGTGCCAGCAGTAGGGACAGGGGGCAGGAAAAACTGTTTTTT,CASSRDRGQEKLFF
NA,few,TRBV6-6,TRBJ2-7,TGTGCCAGCAGTTTTCCAGGGTTCGAGCAGTACTTC,CASSFPGFEQYF
TRBD1,NA,TRBV28,TRBJ2-3,TGTGCCAGCAGTACCCTGACAGGGGGCTTAGATACGCAGTATTTT,CASSTLTGGLDTQYF
TRBD1,NA,TRBV28,TRBJ2-7,TGTGCCAGCAGAGGACAGGGGGCGACACTTTACGAGCAGTACTTC,CASRGQGATLYEQYF
TRBD1,NA,TRBV6-1,TRBJ1-1,TGTGCCAGCACCTTTTCCGGGACAGGGGCCACTGAAGCTTTCTTT,CASTFSGTGATEAFF
NA,NA,TRBV30,TRBJ1-6,TGTGCCTGGAGTGGGACAGAACCTTATAATTCACCCCTCCACTTT,CAWSGTEPYNSPLHF
NA,NA,TRBV27,TRBJ2-7,TGTGCCAGCAGTTTCCCAGGGACTGACGAGCAGTACTTC,CASSFPGTDEQYF
NA,NA,TRBV18,TRBJ1-2,TGTGCCAGCTCAGCCAACAGGGAGGGCTACACCTTC,CASSANREGYTF
NA,NA,TRBV5-1,TRBJ1-5,TGCGCCAGCAGCCTACAGGGATTAGGGGATCAGCCCCAGCATTTT,CASSLQGLGDQPQHF